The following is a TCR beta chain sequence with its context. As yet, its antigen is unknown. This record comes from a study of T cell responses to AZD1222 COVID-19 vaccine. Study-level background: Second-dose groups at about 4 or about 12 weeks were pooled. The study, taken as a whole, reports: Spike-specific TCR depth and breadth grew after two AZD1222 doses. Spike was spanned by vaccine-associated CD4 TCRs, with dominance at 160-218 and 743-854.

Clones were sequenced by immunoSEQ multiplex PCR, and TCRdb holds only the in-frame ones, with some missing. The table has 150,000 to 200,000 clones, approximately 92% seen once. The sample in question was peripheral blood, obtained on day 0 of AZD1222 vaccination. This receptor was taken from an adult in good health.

CDR3 coding DNA: TGCGCCAGCAGCCCTACAGGGTTCTACGAGCAGTACTTC. It translates to CASSPTGFYEQYF. This rearrangement joins TRBV5-1 to TRBJ2-7, with TRBD1 as a possible D gene (6 bases). V dropped 4 bases and J dropped 3 bases, with 11 bases sitting between them. The CDR3 has 13 residues. Per the germline V gene, CDR1 is SGHRS and CDR2 is YFSETQ.